These 3 T cell receptor beta chains came from one sample sequenced in a study of neurological immune-mediated disorders. TCRdb reanalysed the 5' RACE reads using MiXCR and keeps one entry per CDR3 protein. The sample lists fewer than 90,000 distinct CDR3 sequences; under 13% were seen once. Sequenced input: PBMCs. These receptors were obtained from a man between 35 and 55 years old in good health.

At least ten counts were recorded for this clonotype. V gene TRBV7-2 combines with J gene TRBJ2-3; D unresolved. The CDR3 is 15 residues long. Between the trimmed V and J ends, which lost 3 bases and 3 bases, there was a span of 13 bases. CDR1 is SGHTA, CDR2 FQGNSA, per germline. In DNA, the CDR3 is TGTGCCAGCAGCTTTAGGGCAGGCGCAACAGATACGCAGTATTTT. This gives the protein CASSFRAGATDTQYF.

This clonotype was found many times. The chain carries TRBV14 and TRBJ2-7; D is uncertain. Per germline, CDR1 SGHDN and CDR2 FVKESK. The V end was cut by 0 bases, the J end by 2 bases, with 5 bases between. The CDR3 loop spans 13 amino acids. The CDR3 here is CASSQDYAYEQYF. The CDR3 DNA sequence: TGTGCCAGCAGCCAAGATTATGCCTACGAGCAGTACTTC.

In this sample, this clonotype turned up many times. The DNA for the CDR3 is TGCAGTGCTAGACCCGGGACTAGCGGGGGGGCCTTTCTGGATGAGCAGTTCTTC. Amino acid sequence: CSARPGTSGGAFLDEQFF. This sequence joins TRBV20-1 and TRBJ2-1, with 16 bases fitting TRBD2. V shed 2 bases, J shed 8 bases, and the junction held 12 bases outside the gene matches. Per germline, CDR1 DFQATT and CDR2 SNEGSKA (reference sequence). The CDR3 spans 18 residues.